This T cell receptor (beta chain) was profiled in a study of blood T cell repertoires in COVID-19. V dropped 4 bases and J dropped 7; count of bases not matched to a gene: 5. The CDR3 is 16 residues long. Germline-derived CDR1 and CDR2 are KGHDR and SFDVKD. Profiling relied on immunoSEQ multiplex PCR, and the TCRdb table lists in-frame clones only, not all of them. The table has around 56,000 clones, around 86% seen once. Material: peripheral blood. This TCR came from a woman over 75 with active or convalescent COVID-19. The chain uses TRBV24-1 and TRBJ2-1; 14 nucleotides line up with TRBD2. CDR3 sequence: CATSDRTSGGRNEQFF. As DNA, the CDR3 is TGTGCCACCAGTGACCGGACTAGCGGGGGGCGGAATGAGCAGTTCTTC.